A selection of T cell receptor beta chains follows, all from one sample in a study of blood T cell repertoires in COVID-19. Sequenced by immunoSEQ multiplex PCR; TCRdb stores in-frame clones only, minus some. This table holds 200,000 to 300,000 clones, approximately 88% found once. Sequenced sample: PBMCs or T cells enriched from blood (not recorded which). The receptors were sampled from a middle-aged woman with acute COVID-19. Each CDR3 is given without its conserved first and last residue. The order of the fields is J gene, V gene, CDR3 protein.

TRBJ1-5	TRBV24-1	ATSVAGGSNQPQH
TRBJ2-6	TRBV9	ASSGRASGGGHGRSGANVLT
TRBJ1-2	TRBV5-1	ASSLGAQGGTYGYT
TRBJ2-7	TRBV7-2	ASSLGGGGFDEQY
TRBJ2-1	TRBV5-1	ASSLETRGRIYNEQF
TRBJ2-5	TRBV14	ASSQYSGTERETQY
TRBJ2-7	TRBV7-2	ASSSGLVSSYEQY
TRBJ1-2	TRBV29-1	SVGTGGSYGYT
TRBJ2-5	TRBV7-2	ASSPRTGGHETQY
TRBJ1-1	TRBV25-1	ASSEGLTMNTEAF
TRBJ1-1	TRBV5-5	ASIGINTEAF
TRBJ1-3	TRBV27	ASSRQGVSGNTIY
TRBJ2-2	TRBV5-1	ASSRTGTGARSGELF
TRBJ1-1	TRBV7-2	ASSLGAGPTEAF
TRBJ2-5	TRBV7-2	ASEKDLGGETQY
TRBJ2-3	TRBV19	ASSPSWGAGAGDTQY
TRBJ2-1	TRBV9	ASSVSGSSDEQF
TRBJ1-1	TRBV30	AWSGTGFTEAF
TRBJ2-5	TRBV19	ASSWDRSQETQY
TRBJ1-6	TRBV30	AWQESSYNSPLH
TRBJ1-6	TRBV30	AWKFGATGDSPLH
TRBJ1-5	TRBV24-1	ATSPRGYSNQPQH